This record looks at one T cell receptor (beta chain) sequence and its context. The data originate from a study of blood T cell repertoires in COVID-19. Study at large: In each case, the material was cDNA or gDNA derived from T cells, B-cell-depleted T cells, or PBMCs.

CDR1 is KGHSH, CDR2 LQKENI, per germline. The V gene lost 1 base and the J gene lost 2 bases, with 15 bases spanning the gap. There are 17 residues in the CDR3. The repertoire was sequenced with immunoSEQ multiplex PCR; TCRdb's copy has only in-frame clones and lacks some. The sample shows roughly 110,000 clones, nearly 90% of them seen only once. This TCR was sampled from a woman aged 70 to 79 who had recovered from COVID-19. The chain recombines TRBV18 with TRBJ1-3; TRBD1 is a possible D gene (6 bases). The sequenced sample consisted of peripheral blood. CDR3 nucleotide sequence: TGTGCCAGCTCACCACTGTTTTCCAGGGGAGCTGGAAACACCATATATTTT. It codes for CASSPLFSRGAGNTIYF.